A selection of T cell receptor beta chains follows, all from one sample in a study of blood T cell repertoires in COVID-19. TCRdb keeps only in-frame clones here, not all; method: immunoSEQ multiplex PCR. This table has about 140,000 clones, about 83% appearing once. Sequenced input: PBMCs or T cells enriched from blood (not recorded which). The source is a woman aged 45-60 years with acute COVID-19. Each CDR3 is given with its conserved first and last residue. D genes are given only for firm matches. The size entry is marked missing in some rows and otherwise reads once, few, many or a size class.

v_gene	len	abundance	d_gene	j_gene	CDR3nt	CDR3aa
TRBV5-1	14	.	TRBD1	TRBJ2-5	TGCGCCAGCAGATCTGGGACAGCCCAAGAGACCCAGTACTTC	CASRSGTAQETQYF
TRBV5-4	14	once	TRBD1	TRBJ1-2	TGTGCCAGCAGCCGACAGGGGCCCGAGTATGGCTACACCTTC	CASSRQGPEYGYTF
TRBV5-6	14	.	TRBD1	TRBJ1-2	TGTGCCAGCAGCTTGGGGGACAGATCGTTCGGCTACACCTTC	CASSLGDRSFGYTF
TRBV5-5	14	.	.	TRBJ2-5	TGTGCCAGCAGCTCCTATGAGGGCCAAGAGACCCAGTACTTC	CASSSYEGQETQYF
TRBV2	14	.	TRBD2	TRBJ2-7	TGTGCCAGCAGTGTGATGCGGGAGGGCTACGAGCAGTACTTC	CASSVMREGYEQYF
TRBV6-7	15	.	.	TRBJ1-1	TGTGCCAGCCGTGGGGGGGCAACCGTTAACACTGAAGCTTTCTTT	CASRGGATVNTEAFF
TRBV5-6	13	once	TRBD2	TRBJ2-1	TGTGCCAGCAGCTCGGGAGGGTACAGTGAGCAGTTCTTC	CASSSGGYSEQFF
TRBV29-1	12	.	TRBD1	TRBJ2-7	TGCAGCGTTGCGACAGGGGGCCACGAGCAGTACTTC	CSVATGGHEQYF
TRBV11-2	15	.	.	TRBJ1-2	TGTGCCAGCAGCTTAGAATCAGGGGCCCTCTATGGCTACACCTTC	CASSLESGALYGYTF
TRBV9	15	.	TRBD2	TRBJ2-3	TGTGCCAGCAGCATAGGACTAGCGCTTGTAGATACGCAGTATTTT	CASSIGLALVDTQYF
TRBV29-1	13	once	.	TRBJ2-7	TGCAGCGTTGAGAGCCCCAATTCCTACGAGCAGTACTTC	CSVESPNSYEQYF
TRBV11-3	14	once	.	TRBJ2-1	TGTGCCAGCAGCTCTCAAACAGGATACAATGAGCAGTTCTTC	CASSSQTGYNEQFF
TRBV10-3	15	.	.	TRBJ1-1	TGTGCCATCAGTGAGTCGTCCGGACAGAGCACTGAAGCTTTCTTT	CAISESSGQSTEAFF
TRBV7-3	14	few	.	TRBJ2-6	TGTGCCAGCAGCTTATCTGCTGGGGCCAACGTCCTGACTTTC	CASSLSAGANVLTF
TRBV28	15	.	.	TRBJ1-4	TGTGCCAGCACCCAATCTCGGGGGGCCCGTGAAAAACTGTTTTTT	CASTQSRGAREKLFF
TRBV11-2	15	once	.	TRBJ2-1	TGTGCCAGCGGACCCGGGAGAGGGATTTACAATGAGCAGTTCTTC	CASGPGRGIYNEQFF
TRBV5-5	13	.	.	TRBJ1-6	TGTGCCAGCAGCGCGCGGACAGATACACCCCTCCACTTT	CASSARTDTPLHF
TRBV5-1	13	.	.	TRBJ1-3	TGCGCCAGCAGCTCCGGACAGCAAGACACCATATATTTT	CASSSGQQDTIYF
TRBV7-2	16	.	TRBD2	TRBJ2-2	TGTGCCAGCAGCTTGAAAGCGGGAGGGCCGAACGGGGAGCTGTTTTTT	CASSLKAGGPNGELFF
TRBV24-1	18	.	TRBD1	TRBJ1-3	TGTGCCACCAGTGATTCCCCGGGACAGGGGGCAGCTGGAAACACCATATATTTT	CATSDSPGQGAAGNTIYF
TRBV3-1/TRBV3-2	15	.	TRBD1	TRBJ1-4	TGTGCCAGCAGCCCCGCAGGGGGCCTTAATGAAAAACTGTTTTTT	CASSPAGGLNEKLFF
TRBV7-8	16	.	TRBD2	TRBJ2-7	TGTGCCAGCAGCCCAAGTAGCGGGAGTGGCTCCTACGAGCAGTACTTC	CASSPSSGSGSYEQYF
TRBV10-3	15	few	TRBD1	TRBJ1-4	TGTGCCATCAGTGCAGAGGACAGGGGCAATGAAAAACTGTTTTTT	CAISAEDRGNEKLFF
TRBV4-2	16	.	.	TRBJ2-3	TGTGCCAGCAGCCAAGTCCATAGAAGGGGCCCAGATACGCAGTATTTT	CASSQVHRRGPDTQYF
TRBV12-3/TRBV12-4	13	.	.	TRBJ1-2	TGTGCCAGCAGTTTAGAGACACAGTATGGCTACACCTTC	CASSLETQYGYTF
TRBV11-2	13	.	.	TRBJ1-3	TGTGCCAGCAGCTTGTCCCCCCGGGACACCATATATTTT	CASSLSPRDTIYF
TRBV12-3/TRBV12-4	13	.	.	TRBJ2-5	TGTGCCAGCAGCGTTCGCAGGGCGGAGACCCAGTACTTC	CASSVRRAETQYF
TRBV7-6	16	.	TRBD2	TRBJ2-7	TGTGCCAGCAGCTTAGCAACGGGACTAGCGGGAGAAGGGCAGTACTTC	CASSLATGLAGEGQYF
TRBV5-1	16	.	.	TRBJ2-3	TGCGCCAGCAGCTCCTCACTAGCCGGTATACCAGATACGCAGTATTTT	CASSSSLAGIPDTQYF
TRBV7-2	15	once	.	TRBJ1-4	TGTGCCAGCAGTCCGGCGCTGGGCCTAAACGAAAAACTGTTTTTT	CASSPALGLNEKLFF
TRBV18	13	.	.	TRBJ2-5	TGTGCCAGCTCACCCACCCCCGGGGAGACCCAGTACTTC	CASSPTPGETQYF
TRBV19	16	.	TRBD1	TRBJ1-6	TGTGCCAGTACCCCGGGGGACAGGGGTGGCCTTTCACCCCTCCACTTT	CASTPGDRGGLSPLHF
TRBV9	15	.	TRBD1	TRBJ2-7	TGTGCCAGCAGCGTAGGGGGACAGGGATCCGGCGAGCAGTACTTC	CASSVGGQGSGEQYF
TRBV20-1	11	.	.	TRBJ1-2	TGCAGTGCTACTATTAACTATGGCTACACCTTC	CSATINYGYTF
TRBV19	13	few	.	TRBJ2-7	TGTGCCAGTGGGCAGGCGGGCCCCTACGAGCAGTACTTC	CASGQAGPYEQYF
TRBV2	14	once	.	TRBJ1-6	TGTGCCAGCAGTGACAGGGCGCCGAATTCACCCCTCCACTTT	CASSDRAPNSPLHF
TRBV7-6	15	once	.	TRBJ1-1	TGTGCCAGCAGCTTAGCTTCAGGGTTGGACACTGAAGCTTTCTTT	CASSLASGLDTEAFF
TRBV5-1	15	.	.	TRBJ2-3	TGCGCCAGCAGCTTGGAGGTGCGGGCCTCAGATACGCAGTATTTT	CASSLEVRASDTQYF
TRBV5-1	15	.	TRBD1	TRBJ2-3	TGCGCCAGCAGCTTAGAACAGGGGGCTTCGAATACGCAGTATTTT	CASSLEQGASNTQYF
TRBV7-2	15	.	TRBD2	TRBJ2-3	TGTGCCAGCCGAAGGACTAGCGGGGACACAGATACGCAGTATTTT	CASRRTSGDTDTQYF
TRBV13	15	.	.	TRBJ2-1	TGTGCCAGCAGCCACGAGGCGGTACACTACAATGAGCAGTTCTTC	CASSHEAVHYNEQFF
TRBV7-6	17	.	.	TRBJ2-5	TGTGCCAGCAGCTTAGCGGTGCCACCCGTTCTACAAGAGACCCAGTACTTC	CASSLAVPPVLQETQYF
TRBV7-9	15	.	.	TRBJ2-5	TGTGCCAGCAGCTTAGCATTTCAGGGTGCGGAGACCCAGTACTTC	CASSLAFQGAETQYF
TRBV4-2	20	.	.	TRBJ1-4	TGTGCCAGCAGCCAAGAGCGCGTGGCGGCCGGAATGGCAACTAATGAAAAACTGTTTTTT	CASSQERVAAGMATNEKLFF
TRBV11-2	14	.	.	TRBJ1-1	TGTGCCAGCAGCTTAGCGGCAGGGGCCACTGAAGCTTTCTTT	CASSLAAGATEAFF
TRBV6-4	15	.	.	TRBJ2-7	TGTGCCAGCAGTGACGCACTGAGGGAAACGGGCGAGCAGTACTTC	CASSDALRETGEQYF
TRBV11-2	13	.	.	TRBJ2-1	TGTGCCAGCAGTTCCCCATTCTACAATGAGCAGTTCTTC	CASSSPFYNEQFF
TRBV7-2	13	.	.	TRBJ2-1	TGTGCCAGCAGCTTAGTGGCATACAATGAGCAGTTCTTC	CASSLVAYNEQFF
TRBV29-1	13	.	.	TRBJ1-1	TGCAGCGTTGAGATCGGGGAGAACACTGAAGCTTTCTTT	CSVEIGENTEAFF